The rows below give T cell receptor beta chains drawn from one sample of a study of T cells in Graves' hyperthyroidism and ophthalmopathy. TCRdb ran MiXCR on the multiplex PCR reads and lists one entry per CDR3 protein. The data hold approximately 300,000 distinct CDR3 sequences, with about 15% observed a single time. Material: blood. These receptors all stem from a woman in her sixties or seventies with Graves' ophthalmopathy. The CDR3 runs from the conserved cysteine through the conserved F or W. The order of the fields is D gene, clone size, J gene, V gene, CDR3 DNA, CDR3 protein. D genes are given only for firm matches. Rows give clone size only sometimes, using once, few, many, or a class for an expanded clone.

NA,many,TRBJ1-5,TRBV12-3/TRBV12-4,TGTGCCAGCAGTACTGCCGTTAATCAGCCCCAGCATTTT,CASSTAVNQPQHF
NA,many,TRBJ2-5,TRBV2,TGTGCCAGCGCGGCGGGGGAGACCCAGTACTTC,CASAAGETQYF
NA,many,TRBJ1-5,TRBV20-1,TGCAGTGCCAGAGGAGGGGAAAGTAATCAGCCCCAGCATTTT,CSARGGESNQPQHF
NA,few,TRBJ2-1,TRBV12-3/TRBV12-4,TGTGCCAGCCGTGACTGGGGACAAAGCTACAATGAGCAGTTCTTC,CASRDWGQSYNEQFF
NA,many,TRBJ1-2,TRBV12-3/TRBV12-4,TGTGCCAGCAGTTACAGGGTAATCGGCTATGGCTACACCTTC,CASSYRVIGYGYTF
TRBD2,once,TRBJ2-3,TRBV20-1,TGCAGTGCTCCCCCGGCTAGCGGGGGGGCGACCGATACGCAGTATTTT,CSAPPASGGATDTQYF
NA,few,TRBJ1-1,TRBV10-1,TGCGCCAGCAGGTTGACACCAGAGAACACTGAAGCTTTCTTT,CASRLTPENTEAFF
NA,many,TRBJ1-5,TRBV27,TGTGCCAGCAGTTTAAGGGGGAGGGCAGGCTCTGGGCATCAGCCCCAGCATTTT,CASSLRGRAGSGHQPQHF
TRBD2,many,TRBJ2-1,TRBV27,TGTGCCAGCAGTTTAATGTCCACTAGCTCTAGCGGGAGGCATCCCTACAATGAGCAGTTCTTC,CASSLMSTSSSGRHPYNEQFF
NA,few,TRBJ2-7,TRBV5-1,TGCGCCAGCAGCTCCCGCCCGACCTACGAGCAGTACTTC,CASSSRPTYEQYF
TRBD2,many,TRBJ2-1,TRBV5-1,TGCGCCAGCAGCTTGATCGGCGGGAGGGCCTCTGAGCAGTTCTTC,CASSLIGGRASEQFF
NA,few,TRBJ1-3,TRBV20-1,TGCAGTGCTGCCCGGCCTGGAAACACCATATATTTT,CSAARPGNTIYF
NA,NA,TRBJ1-2,TRBV9,TGTGCCAGCAGCGTAGAGCGGGGGGCTGATGGCTACACCTTC,CASSVERGADGYTF
NA,many,TRBJ1-5,TRBV20-1,TGCAGTGCTAGGGCAGGTAATCAGCCCCAGCATTTT,CSARAGNQPQHF
TRBD1,once,TRBJ2-7,TRBV7-2,TGTGCCAGCAGCTTAGCATCCGGGACAGGGACGTACGAGCAGTACTTC,CASSLASGTGTYEQYF
NA,few,TRBJ1-1,TRBV19,TGTGCCAGCATTCCGGGACCCTTGAACACTGAAGCTTTCTTT,CASIPGPLNTEAFF
NA,many,TRBJ2-3,TRBV5-6,TGTGCCAGCAGCTTGAACAGGGTGGGGGATACGCAGTATTTT,CASSLNRVGDTQYF
NA,NA,TRBJ1-3,TRBV18,TGTGCCAGCTCACCCGGACAGTGGCGTGGGAACACCATATATTTT,CASSPGQWRGNTIYF
TRBD1,few,TRBJ1-3,TRBV20-1,TGCAGTGCTAGCAAGACAGGGTCTGGAAACACCATATATTTT,CSASKTGSGNTIYF
TRBD2,many,TRBJ2-1,TRBV28,TGTGCCAGCAGCTTTGGGACTAGCGCATACAATGAGCAGTTCTTC,CASSFGTSAYNEQFF
TRBD1,many,TRBJ2-7,TRBV28,TGTGCCAGCAGTTTATGGGCAGGGGGCAAGCACGAGCAGTACTTC,CASSLWAGGKHEQYF
TRBD2,NA,TRBJ2-7,TRBV18,TGTGCCAGCTCACCCGGACTAGCGGGAAAATCCTACGAGCAGTACTTC,CASSPGLAGKSYEQYF
NA,few,TRBJ2-2,TRBV13,TGTGCCAGCAGCTTGTGGACAGGGCTAAGCGGGGAACTGTTTTTT,CASSLWTGLSGELFF
NA,many,TRBJ2-7,TRBV3-1,TGTGCCAGCAGCCAAGATACCGTTATAGGCTCCTACGAGCAGTACTTC,CASSQDTVIGSYEQYF
TRBD2,many,TRBJ2-3,TRBV7-2,TGTGCCAGCAGCCCGCGGCGGGGGACAGATACGCAGTATTTT,CASSPRRGTDTQYF
TRBD1,many,TRBJ2-5,TRBV12-3/TRBV12-4,TGTGCCAGCAGCCTGGACAGGAGAGAGACCCAGTACTTC,CASSLDRRETQYF
NA,few,TRBJ2-3,TRBV25-1,TGTGCCAGCAGTGAATGGGGCGGGGGCACAGATACGCAGTATTTT,CASSEWGGGTDTQYF
NA,NA,TRBJ2-5,TRBV5-1,TGCGCCAGCAGCTCAGGAGCGGTACAAGAGACCCAGTACTTC,CASSSGAVQETQYF
NA,NA,TRBJ2-2,TRBV11-3,TGTGCCAGCAGCTTAGGCCCCATCGGCTCGTCGACCACCGGGGAGCTGTTTTTT,CASSLGPIGSSTTGELFF
NA,many,TRBJ2-7,TRBV18,TGTGCCAGCTCACCACCCCTCGCACGTCTTGAGGAGCAGTACTTC,CASSPPLARLEEQYF
NA,many,TRBJ1-2,TRBV7-2,TGTGCCAGCAGCTCGCGGGCCAACTATGGCTACACCTTC,CASSSRANYGYTF
NA,few,TRBJ1-1,TRBV4-2,TGTGCCAGCAGCCCGAGACAGTCCGTATTTGTGAACACTGAAGCTTTCTTT,CASSPRQSVFVNTEAFF
NA,NA,TRBJ2-1,TRBV7-6,TGTGCCAGCAGCTCCTGGAATGAGCAGTTCTTC,CASSSWNEQFF
TRBD2,NA,TRBJ2-1,TRBV20-1,TGCAGTGCTAGAGCGACTAGCGGGAGGTTCTCTGTTTACAATGAGCAGTTCTTC,CSARATSGRFSVYNEQFF
TRBD2,many,TRBJ2-3,TRBV5-5,TGTGCCAGCAGCTTGGGTAGCGGGGGGTACACAGATACGCAGTATTTT,CASSLGSGGYTDTQYF
NA,many,TRBJ2-1,TRBV9,TGTGCCAGCAGCGTAGGGCTACTAAAAGGGAGACACAATGAGCAGTTCTTC,CASSVGLLKGRHNEQFF
NA,many,TRBJ1-4,TRBV12-3/TRBV12-4,TGTGCCAGCAGTTTAACGGGCGATGAAAAACTGTTTTTT,CASSLTGDEKLFF